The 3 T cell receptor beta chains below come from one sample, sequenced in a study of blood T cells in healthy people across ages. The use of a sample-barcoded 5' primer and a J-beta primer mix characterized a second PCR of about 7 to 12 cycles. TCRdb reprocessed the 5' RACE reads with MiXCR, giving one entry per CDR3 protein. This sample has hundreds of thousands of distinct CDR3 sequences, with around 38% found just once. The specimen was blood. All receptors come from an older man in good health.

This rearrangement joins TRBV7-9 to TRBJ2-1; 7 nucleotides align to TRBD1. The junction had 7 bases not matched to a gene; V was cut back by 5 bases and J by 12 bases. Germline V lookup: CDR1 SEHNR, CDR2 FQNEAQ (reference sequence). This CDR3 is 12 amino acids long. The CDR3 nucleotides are TGTGCCAGCAGCGAACAGGGGCACTGGCAGTTCTTC. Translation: CASSEQGHWQFF.

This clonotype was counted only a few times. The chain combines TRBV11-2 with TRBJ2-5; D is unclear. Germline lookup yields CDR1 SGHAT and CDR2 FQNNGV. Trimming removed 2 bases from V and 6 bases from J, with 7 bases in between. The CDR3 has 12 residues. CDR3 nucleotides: TGTGCCAGCAGCTTAACTCAAAAGACCCAGTACTTC. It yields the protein CASSLTQKTQYF.

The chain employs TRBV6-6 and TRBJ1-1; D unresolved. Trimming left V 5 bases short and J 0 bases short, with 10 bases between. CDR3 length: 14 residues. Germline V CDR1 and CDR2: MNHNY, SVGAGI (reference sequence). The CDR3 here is CASSDGGMNTEAFF. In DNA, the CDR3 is TGTGCCAGCAGTGACGGCGGCATGAACACTGAAGCTTTCTTT.